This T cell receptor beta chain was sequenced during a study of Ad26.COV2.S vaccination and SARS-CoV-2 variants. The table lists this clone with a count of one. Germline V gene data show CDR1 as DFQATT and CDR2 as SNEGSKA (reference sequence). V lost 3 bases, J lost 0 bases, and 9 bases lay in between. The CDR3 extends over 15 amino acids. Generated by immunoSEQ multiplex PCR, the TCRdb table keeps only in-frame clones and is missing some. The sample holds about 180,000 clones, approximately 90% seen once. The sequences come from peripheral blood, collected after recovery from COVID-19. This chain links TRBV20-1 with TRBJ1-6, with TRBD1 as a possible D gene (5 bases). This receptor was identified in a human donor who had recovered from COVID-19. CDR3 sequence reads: CSASPGSSYNSPLHF. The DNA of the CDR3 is TGCAGTGCTAGTCCAGGGAGCTCCTATAATTCACCCCTCCACTTT.